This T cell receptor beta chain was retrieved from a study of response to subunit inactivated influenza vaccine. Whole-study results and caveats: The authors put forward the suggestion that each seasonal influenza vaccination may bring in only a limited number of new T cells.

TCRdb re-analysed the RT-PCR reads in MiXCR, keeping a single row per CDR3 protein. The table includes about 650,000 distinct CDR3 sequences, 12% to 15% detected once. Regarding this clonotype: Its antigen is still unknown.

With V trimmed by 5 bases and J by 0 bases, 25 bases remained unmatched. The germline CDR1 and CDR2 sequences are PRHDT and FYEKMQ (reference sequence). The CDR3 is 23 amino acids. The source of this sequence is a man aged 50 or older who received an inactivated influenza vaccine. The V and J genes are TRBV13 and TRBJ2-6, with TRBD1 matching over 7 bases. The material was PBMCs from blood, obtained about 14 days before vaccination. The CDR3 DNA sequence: TGTGCCAGCAGCCACGCGGCTCATCATACTTCACCGGGACAGCCCTCTGGGGCCAACGTCCTGACTTTC. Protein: CASSHAAHHTSPGQPSGANVLTF.